This TCR beta chain comes out of a study of T-cell reconstitution after alpha-beta-depleted transplantation in children. Whole-study findings and limits: Approximately two months post-transplant, alpha-beta T cells reportedly originated from several hundred expanded graft clones.

Unique molecular identifiers were incorporated when the TCRbeta library was constructed. MiXCR was run by TCRdb on the PCR reads, yielding one entry per CDR3 protein. The sample records about 980,000 distinct CDR3 sequences, roughly 31% being singletons. With V trimmed by 4 bases and J by 5 bases, 5 bases remained unmatched. The CDR3 contains 14 residues. Germline CDR1 SNHLY, CDR2 FYNNEI. Remarks on this clonotype: Its specificity is unknown.

The rearrangement uses TRBV2 and TRBJ2-3, with TRBD1 matching 8 bases. This clonotype was sampled from a boy younger than two who had a stem cell transplant for SCID, so the T cells may come from the graft donor. Material: PBMCs, mostly from graft donor cells, obtained 360 days after TCRalphabeta/CD19-depleted stem cell transplant. The CDR3 DNA follows: TGTGCCAGCAGTGTGCAGGGGGCTGGAGATACGCAGTATTTT. Its translation is CASSVQGAGDTQYF.